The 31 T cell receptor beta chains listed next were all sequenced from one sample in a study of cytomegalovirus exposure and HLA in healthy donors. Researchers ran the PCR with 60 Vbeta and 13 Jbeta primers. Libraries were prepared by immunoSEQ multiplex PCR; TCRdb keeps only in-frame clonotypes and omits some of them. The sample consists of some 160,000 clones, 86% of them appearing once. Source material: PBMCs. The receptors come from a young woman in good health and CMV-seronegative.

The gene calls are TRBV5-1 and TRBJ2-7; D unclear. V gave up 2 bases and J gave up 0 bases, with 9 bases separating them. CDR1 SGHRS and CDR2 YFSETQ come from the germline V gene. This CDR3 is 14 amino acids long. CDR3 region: CASSFEVPSYEQYF. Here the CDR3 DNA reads TGCGCCAGCAGCTTTGAGGTCCCCTCCTACGAGCAGTACTTC.

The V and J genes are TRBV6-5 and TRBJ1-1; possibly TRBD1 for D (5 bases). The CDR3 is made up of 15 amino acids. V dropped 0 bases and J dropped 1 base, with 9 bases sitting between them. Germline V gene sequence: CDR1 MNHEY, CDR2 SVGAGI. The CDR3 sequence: CASSYSRGGNTEAFF. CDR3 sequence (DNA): TGTGCCAGCAGTTACTCGAGGGGAGGGAACACTGAAGCTTTCTTT.

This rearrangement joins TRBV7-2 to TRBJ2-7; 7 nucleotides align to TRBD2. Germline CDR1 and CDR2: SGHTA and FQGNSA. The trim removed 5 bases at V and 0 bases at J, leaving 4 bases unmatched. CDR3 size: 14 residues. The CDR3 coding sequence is TGTGCCAGCAGCGCCGCTAGCGGCTCCTACGAGCAGTACTTC. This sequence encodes CASSAASGSYEQYF.

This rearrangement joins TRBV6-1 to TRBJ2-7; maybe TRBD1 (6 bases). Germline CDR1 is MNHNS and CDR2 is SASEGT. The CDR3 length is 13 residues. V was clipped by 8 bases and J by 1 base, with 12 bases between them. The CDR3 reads CASCKGQSYEQYF. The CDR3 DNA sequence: TGTGCCAGCTGCAAAGGACAGTCCTACGAGCAGTACTTC.

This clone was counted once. CDR3 residues: CASSYGSGGLRNTQYF. In nucleotides, the CDR3 is TGTGCCAGCAGTTACGGGTCAGGGGGCCTCAGGAATACGCAGTATTTT. The gene calls are TRBV6-5 and TRBJ2-3; 8 bases fit TRBD1. From germline, CDR1 is MNHEY and CDR2 SVGAGI. V lost 2 bases and J lost 7; bases outside the gene matches: 11. There are 16 residues in the CDR3.

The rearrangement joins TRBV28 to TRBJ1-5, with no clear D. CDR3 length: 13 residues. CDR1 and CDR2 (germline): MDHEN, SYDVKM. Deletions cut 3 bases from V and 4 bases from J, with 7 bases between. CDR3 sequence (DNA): TGTGCCAGCAGTTTGATCAGAAATCAGCCCCAGCATTTT. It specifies CASSLIRNQPQHF.

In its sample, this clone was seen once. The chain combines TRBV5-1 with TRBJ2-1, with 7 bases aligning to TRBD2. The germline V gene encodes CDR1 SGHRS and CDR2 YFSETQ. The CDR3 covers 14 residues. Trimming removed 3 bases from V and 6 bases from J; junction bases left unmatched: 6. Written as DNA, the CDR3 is TGCGCCAGCAGCTCAAGACTAGCCTCCAATGAGCAGTTCTTC. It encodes CASSSRLASNEQFF.

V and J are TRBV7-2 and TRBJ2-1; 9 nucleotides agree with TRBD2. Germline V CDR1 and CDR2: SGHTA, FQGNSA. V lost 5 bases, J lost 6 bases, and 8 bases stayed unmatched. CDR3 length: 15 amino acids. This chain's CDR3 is CASSRPAGGTNEQFF. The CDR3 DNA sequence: TGTGCCAGCAGCCGCCCAGCGGGAGGAACCAATGAGCAGTTCTTC.

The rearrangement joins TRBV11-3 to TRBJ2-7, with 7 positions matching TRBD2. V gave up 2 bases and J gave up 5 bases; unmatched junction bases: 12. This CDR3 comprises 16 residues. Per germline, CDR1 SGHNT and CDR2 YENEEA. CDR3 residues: CASSLNGGSPLDEQYF. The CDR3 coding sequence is TGTGCCAGCAGCTTAAACGGGGGGTCCCCCCTTGACGAGCAGTACTTC.

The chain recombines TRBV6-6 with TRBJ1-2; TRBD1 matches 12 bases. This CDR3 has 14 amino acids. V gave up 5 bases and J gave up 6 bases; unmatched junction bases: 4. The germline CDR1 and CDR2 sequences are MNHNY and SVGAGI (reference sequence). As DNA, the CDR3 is TGTGCCAGCAGTCCGGGACAGGGGGCGCATGGCTACACCTTC. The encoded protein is CASSPGQGAHGYTF.

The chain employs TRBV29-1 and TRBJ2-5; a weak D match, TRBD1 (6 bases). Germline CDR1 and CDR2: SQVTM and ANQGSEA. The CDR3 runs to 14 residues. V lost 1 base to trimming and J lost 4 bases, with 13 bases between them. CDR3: CSVEAGRGRETQYF. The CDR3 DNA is TGCAGCGTTGAAGCGGGCAGGGGTAGAGAGACCCAGTACTTC.

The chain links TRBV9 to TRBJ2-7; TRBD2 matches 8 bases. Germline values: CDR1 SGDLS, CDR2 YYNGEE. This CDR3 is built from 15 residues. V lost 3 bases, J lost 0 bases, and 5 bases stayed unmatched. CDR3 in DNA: TGTGCCAGCAGCGCCTCTAGCGGGTCCTCCTACGAGCAGTACTTC. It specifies CASSASSGSSYEQYF.

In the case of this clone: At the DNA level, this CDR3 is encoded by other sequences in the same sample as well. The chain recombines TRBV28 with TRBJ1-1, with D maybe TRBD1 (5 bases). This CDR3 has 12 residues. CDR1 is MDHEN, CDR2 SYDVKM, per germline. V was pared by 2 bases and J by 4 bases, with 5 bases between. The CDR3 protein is CASSLRGTEAFF. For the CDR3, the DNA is TGTGCCAGCAGTTTAAGGGGCACTGAAGCTTTCTTT.

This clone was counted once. The CDR3 DNA sequence: TGCAGTGCTATAGACCGGGATACGCAGTATTTT. Its protein product is CSAIDRDTQYF. The chain uses TRBV20-1 and TRBJ2-3; D is unresolved. This CDR3 comprises 11 residues. Germline V CDR1 and CDR2: DFQATT, SNEGSKA (reference sequence). Deletions cut 4 bases from V and 6 bases from J, with 8 bases between.

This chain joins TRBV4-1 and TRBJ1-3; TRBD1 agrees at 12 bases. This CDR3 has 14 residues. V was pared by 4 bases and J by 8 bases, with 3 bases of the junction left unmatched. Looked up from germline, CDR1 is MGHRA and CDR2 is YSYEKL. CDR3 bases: TGCGCCAGCAGCCGGGGACAGGGGGCTTACACCATATATTTT. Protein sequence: CASSRGQGAYTIYF.

CDR3 protein: CASSQEGQGWEKLFF. The CDR3 bases are TGTGCCAGCAGCCAAGAAGGGCAGGGGTGGGAAAAACTGTTTTTT. J is TRBJ1-4 and V is TRBV4-2; a weak D match, TRBD1 (6 bases). V was trimmed by 0 bases and J by 8 bases, leaving 13 bases between them. The CDR3 runs to 15 residues. Germline V gene data show CDR1 as LGHNA and CDR2 as YNFKEQ.

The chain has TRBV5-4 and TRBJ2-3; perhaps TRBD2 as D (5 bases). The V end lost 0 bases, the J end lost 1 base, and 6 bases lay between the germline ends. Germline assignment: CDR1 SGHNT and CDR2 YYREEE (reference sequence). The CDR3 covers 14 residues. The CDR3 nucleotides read TGTGCCAGCAGCTTGGAGGGAGGCACAGATACGCAGTATTTT. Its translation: CASSLEGGTDTQYF.

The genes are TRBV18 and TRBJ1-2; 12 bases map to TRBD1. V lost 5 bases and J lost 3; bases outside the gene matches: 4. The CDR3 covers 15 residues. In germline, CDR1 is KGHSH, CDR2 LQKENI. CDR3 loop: CASSMGQGADYGYTF. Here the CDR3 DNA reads TGTGCCAGCTCAATGGGACAGGGGGCTGACTATGGCTACACCTTC.

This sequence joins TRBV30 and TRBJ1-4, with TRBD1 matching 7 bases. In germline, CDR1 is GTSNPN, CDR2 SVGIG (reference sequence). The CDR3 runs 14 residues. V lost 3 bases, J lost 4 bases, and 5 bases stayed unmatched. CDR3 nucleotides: TGTGCCTGGAGCCGGGACAGTTATAATGAAAAACTGTTTTTT. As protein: CAWSRDSYNEKLFF.

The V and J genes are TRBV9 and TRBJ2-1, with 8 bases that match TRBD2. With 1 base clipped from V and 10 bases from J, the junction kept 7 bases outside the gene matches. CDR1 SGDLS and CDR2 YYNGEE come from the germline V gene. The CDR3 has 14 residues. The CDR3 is CASSVRSSGLEQFF. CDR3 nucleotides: TGTGCCAGCAGCGTAAGATCTAGCGGGTTGGAGCAGTTCTTC. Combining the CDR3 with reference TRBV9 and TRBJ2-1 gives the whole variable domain DSGVTQTPKHLITATGQRVTLRCSPRSGDLSVYWYQQSLDQGLQFLIQYYNGEERAKGNILERFSAQQFPDLHSELNLSSLELGDSALYFCASSVRSSGLEQFFGPGTRLTVL.

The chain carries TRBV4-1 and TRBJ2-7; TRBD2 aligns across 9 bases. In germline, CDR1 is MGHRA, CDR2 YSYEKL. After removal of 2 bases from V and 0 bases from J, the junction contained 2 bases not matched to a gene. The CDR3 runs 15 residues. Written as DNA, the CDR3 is TGCGCCAGCAGCCAACTAGCGGGGCCCTCCTACGAGCAGTACTTC. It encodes CASSQLAGPSYEQYF.

The chain's CDR3 is CASSHKLELDTQYF. The CDR3 nucleotides are TGTGCCAGCAGCCACAAACTAGAGTTGGATACGCAGTATTTT. The chain joins TRBV14 to TRBJ2-3, with TRBD2 as a possible D gene (5 bases). The CDR3 runs 14 residues. V was trimmed by 3 bases and J by 6 bases, leaving 13 bases between them. The V gene's germline CDR1 is SGHDN and CDR2 FVKESK.

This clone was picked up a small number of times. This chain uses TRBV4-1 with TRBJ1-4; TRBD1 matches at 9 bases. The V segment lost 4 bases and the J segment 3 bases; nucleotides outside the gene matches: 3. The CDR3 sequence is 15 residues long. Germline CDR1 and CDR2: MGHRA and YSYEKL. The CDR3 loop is CASSPRDRANEKLFF. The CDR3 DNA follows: TGCGCCAGCAGCCCCCGGGACAGGGCTAATGAAAAACTGTTTTTT.

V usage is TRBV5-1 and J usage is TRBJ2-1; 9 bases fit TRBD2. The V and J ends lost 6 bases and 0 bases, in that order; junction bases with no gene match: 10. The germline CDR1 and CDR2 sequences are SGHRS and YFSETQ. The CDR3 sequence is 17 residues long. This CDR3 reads CASTGTGGRVSYNEQFF. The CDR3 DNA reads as TGCGCCAGCACCGGGACTGGCGGGAGGGTCTCCTACAATGAGCAGTTCTTC.

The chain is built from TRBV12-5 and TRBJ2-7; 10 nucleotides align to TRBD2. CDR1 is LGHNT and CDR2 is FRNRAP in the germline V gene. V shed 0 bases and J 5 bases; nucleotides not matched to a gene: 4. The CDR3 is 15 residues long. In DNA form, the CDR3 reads TGTGCTAGTGGTTTGGTGGGACTAGCGAGTGACGAGCAGTACTTC. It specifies CASGLVGLASDEQYF.

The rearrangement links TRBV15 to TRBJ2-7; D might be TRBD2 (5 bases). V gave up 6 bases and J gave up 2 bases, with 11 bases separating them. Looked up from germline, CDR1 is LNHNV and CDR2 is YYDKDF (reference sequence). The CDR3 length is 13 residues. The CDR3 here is CATRRTGTYEQYF. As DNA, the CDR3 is TGTGCCACCAGGCGTACCGGGACCTACGAGCAGTACTTC.

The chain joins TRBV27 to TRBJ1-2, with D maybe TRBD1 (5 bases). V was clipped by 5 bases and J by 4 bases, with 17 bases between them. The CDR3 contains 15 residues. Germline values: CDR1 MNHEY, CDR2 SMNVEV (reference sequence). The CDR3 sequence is CASSRDSGPAYGYTF. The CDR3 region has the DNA TGTGCCAGCAGTCGGGACTCGGGGCCCGCCTATGGCTACACCTTC.

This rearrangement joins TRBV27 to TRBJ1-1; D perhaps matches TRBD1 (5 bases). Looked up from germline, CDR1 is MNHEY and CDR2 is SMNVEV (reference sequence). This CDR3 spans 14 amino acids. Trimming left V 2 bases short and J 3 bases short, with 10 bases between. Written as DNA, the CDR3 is TGTGCCAGCAGTTTACAGGGTATGGACACTGAAGCTTTCTTT. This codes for CASSLQGMDTEAFF.

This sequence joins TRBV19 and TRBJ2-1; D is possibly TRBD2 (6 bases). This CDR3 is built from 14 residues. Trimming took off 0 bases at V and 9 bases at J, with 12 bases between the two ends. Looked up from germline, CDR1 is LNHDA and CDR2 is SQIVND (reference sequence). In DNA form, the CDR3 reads TGTGCCAGTAGTATAGAGGAAGGGAGGTCTGAGCAGTTCTTC. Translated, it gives CASSIEEGRSEQFF. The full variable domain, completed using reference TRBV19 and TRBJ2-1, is DGGITQSPKYLFRKEGQNVTLSCEQNLNHDAMYWYRQDPGQGLRLIYYSQIVNDFQKGDIAEGYSVSREKKESFPLTVTSAQKNPTAFYLCASSIEEGRSEQFFGPGTRLTVL.

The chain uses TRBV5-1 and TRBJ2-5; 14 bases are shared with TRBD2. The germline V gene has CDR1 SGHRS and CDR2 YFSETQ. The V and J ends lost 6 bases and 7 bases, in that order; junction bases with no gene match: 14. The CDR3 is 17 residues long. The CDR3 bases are TGCGCCAGCACCCCCCCGGGACTAGCGGGGGCCTGGGGGACCCAGTACTTC. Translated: CASTPPGLAGAWGTQYF.

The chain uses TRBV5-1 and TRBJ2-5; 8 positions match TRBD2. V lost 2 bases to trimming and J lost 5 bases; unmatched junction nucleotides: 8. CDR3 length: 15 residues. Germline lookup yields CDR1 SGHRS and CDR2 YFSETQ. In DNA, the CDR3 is TGCGCCAGCAGCTTCTTAAGCGGGAGCTTGGAGACCCAGTACTTC. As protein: CASSFLSGSLETQYF.